These T cell receptor beta chains were read from a single sample in a study of cytomegalovirus exposure and HLA in healthy donors. Assay: immunoSEQ multiplex PCR; the TCRdb copy retains only in-frame clones and omits some. The sample carries roughly 97,000 clones, more than 75% recorded once. The sample taken for sequencing was PBMCs. The receptors come from a woman under 30 in good health and CMV-seropositive. Each CDR3 is given with its conserved first and last residue. A D gene is named only where the DNA matches it firmly. Not all rows give a size; the values are once, few, many and, for expanded clones, a class.

clone_size d_call j_call v_call cdr3_aa cdr3_nt
. TRBD1 TRBJ2-7 TRBV6-6 CASSYFMGQGYEQYF TGTGCCAGCAGTTACTTCATGGGACAGGGCTACGAGCAGTACTTC
. TRBD1 TRBJ2-1 TRBV11-2 CASSLRTGALDTFF TGTGCCAGCAGCCTAAGGACAGGGGCGCTAGATACCTTCTTC
few TRBD1 TRBJ2-7 TRBV6-6 CDSSYLGQDEQYF TGTGACAGCAGTTACCTGGGACAGGACGAGCAGTACTTC
. . TRBJ2-7 TRBV5-6 CASSYDRTTYEQYF TGTGCCAGCAGCTACGACAGAACCACTTACGAGCAGTACTTC
once . TRBJ2-3 TRBV6-1 CASIGDPSTDTQYF TGTGCCAGCATAGGAGATCCTAGCACAGATACGCAGTATTTT
. TRBD2 TRBJ2-2 TRBV9 CASSVDLAGGTGELFF TGTGCCAGCAGCGTAGATTTAGCGGGAGGAACCGGGGAGCTGTTTTTT
. . TRBJ1-6 TRBV5-8 CASSFGDNNSPLHF TGTGCCAGCAGCTTCGGGGATAACAATTCACCCCTCCACTTT
. TRBD1 TRBJ1-2 TRBV6-6 CASRTGTGGYGYTF TGTGCCAGCAGAACGGGCACAGGGGGCTATGGCTACACCTTC
. . TRBJ1-5 TRBV28 CASSSPPQGPSQHF TGTGCCAGCAGTTCCCCGCCACAGGGCCCTTCCCAGCATTTT
. . TRBJ1-1 TRBV19 CASSIAGSRGEAFF TGTGCCAGTAGTATAGCAGGCAGCCGGGGTGAAGCTTTCTTT
. . TRBJ1-5 TRBV2 CASIAKTDSNQPQHF TGTGCCAGCATAGCCAAGACGGACTCTAATCAGCCCCAGCATTTT
few TRBD2 TRBJ2-1 TRBV7-3 CASSKSGMGNEQFF TGTGCCAGCAGTAAAAGCGGGATGGGGAATGAGCAGTTCTTC
. TRBD1 TRBJ1-2 TRBV6-1 CASSAGGTVDTYGYTF TGTGCCAGCAGTGCCGGAGGGACAGTAGATACCTATGGCTACACCTTC